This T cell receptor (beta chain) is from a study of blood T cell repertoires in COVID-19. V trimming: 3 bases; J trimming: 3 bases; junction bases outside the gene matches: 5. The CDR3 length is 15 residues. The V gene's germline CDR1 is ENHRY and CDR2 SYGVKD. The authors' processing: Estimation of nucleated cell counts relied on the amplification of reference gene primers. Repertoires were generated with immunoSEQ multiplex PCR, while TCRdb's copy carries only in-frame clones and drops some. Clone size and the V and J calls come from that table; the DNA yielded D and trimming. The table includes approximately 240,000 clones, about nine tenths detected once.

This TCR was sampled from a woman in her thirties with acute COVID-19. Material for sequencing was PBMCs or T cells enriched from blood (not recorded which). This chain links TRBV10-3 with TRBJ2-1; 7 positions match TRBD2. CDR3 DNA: TGTGCCATCAGTGATTCCAGCGGGATCTACAATGAGCAGTTCTTC. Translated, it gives CAISDSSGIYNEQFF.